The sequence of this T cell receptor beta chain was determined in a study of shared clonotypes between healthy human individuals (TCRdb year 2020). Some background on the complete study: The cohort comprised a couple of women and a few men aged 18 to 49 years. Per donor, three plates each were used for CD4 naive and CD4 memory, two for CD8 naive, and one for CD8 memory. To estimate repertoire size and how much clonotype sharing occurs between individuals, the study deeply sequenced the blood TCR repertoires of about five healthy adults. To increase sequencing depth and limit assay-specific biases, TCR repertoire library preparation and sequencing were carried out by different laboratories using diverse techniques. Per donor, leukapheresis produced somewhere between about 0.8 and 9 billion PBMCs.

The donors were healthy, HIV-negative adults with no recently reported acute infections or vaccinations. All donors were Caucasian adults living in Nashville, Tennessee, USA. Magnetic negative selection was used to enrich CD4+ T cells, after which naive cells were positively selected on CD45RA and the negative fraction became the memory subset. Blood was collected by leukapheresis, and PBMCs were isolated by Ficoll-Histopaque density gradient centrifugation and then cryopreserved in liquid nitrogen vapor phase. Purity and quantity of every magnetically sorted T cell population were checked by analytical flow cytometry. From each sorted fraction, genomic DNA was isolated and quantified by UV absorbance on a Nanodrop 2000c. Measured from the cysteine to the phenylalanine, the CDR3 is 14 residues long. Only the CDR3 region is kept as DNA, spanning 42 bases read in frame from base 1. At the junction V is shortened by 6 bases and J by 5 bases; bases outside the gene matches: 6. Reading the germline V gene (reference sequence) gives CDR1 MNHNY and CDR2 SVGAGI.

A remark on this clone: Its antigen is not yet known. It has no much larger one-base neighbor in the sample; base qualities were not kept.

Using the deep immunoSEQ assay, multiplex PCR amplified TCR CDR3 regions from genomic DNA. Extracted genomic DNA from each cell subset was spread evenly across all wells of several immunoSEQ 96-well plates, with each plate serving as a replicate. Each replicate PCR for sorted subsets received about 180 ng genomic DNA, equal to roughly 30,000 T cell genomes. Purified libraries were measured with a Qubit 3.0 fluorometer, size-checked on a Bioanalyzer 2100, and measured again with the KAPA Library Quantification kit. A separate single-read 150-cycle Illumina NextSeq 550 flow cell was used to sequence each immunoSEQ 96-well plate. The authors processed their data as follows. Because the immunoSEQ output included only junctional sequences and no quality scores, the filtering could not be the same as the filtering used for full-length reads. Sequences were annotated with PyIR, a Python wrapper for IgBLAST v1.9, and V/J genes and CDR3 were assigned using IMGT germline references. Reads with weak V/J assignments (E-value above 1e-6), missing CDR3, stop codons, out-of-frame junctions, or ambiguous translated residues were removed. V3J clonotypes were defined as sequences sharing an identical inferred V gene, J gene, and CDR3 amino acid sequence. To compute the percentage overlap between repertoires, the number of shared unique clonotypes was divided by the size of the smaller repertoire. RTK rarefaction, the Chao1 estimator, and Recon v2.1 estimates of unobserved clonotypes were used to assess repertoire richness. Generation probabilities were computed with OLGA for all TCRbeta clonotypes obtained by the gDNA method from several donors. TCRdb obtained this table from immuneACCESS and retained in-frame rearrangements with V and J assigned. These tables miss some clones; where compared with another copy, unresolved V genes account for less than half of the shortfall, and the remainder is unexplained. V, J and clone size were drawn from that table, and D and trimming were deduced from the DNA. The table for this sample lists about 1.1 million clones; about 80% of them were counted only once. The leading ten clones occupy 0.6% to 0.7% of the sample.

Beyond this particular receptor, the publication reports: Sampling was limited to blood, and TCR repertoires in tissue likely differ from TCR repertoires in blood. Incomplete sequencing was indicated by rarefaction of sorted-subset datasets, despite the large sequencing depth. Compared with non-shared clonotypes, clonotypes shared by all four sorted-subset donors had higher generation probabilities. The genetic and exposure-history diversity represented was limited by the small number of donors. Pairwise subsampling led to the expectation that sequencing depth would affect the degree of clonotype sharing among donors. About 5% of naive CD4, 3% to 3.5% of naive CD8, around 2.3% of memory CD4, and approximately 0.39% of memory CD8 clonotypes were shared across several donors. Estimated clonotype richness was generally larger for naive than for memory subsets.

This TCR came from a man between 18 and 29 years old in good health. Some clones in this sample may be carry-over from other donors' samples. The sequence links TRBV6-6 to TRBJ1-5; 8 central nucleotides agree with TRBD1. Input material: memory CD4+ T cells from PBMCs. The cell subset or site tag for this specimen amounts to: CD45RA-negative fraction. The bases are TGTGCCAGCAGCTGGACAGGGAATGATCAGCCCCAGCATTTT. Translated, it gives CASSWTGNDQPQHF.